This T cell receptor (beta chain) was sequenced during a study of blood T cell repertoires in COVID-19. Trimming took 0 bases from V and 7 from J, leaving 14 bases between them. The CDR3 sequence is 15 residues long. Germline loops: CDR1 SGHTS, CDR2 YDEGEE. Sequencing was performed with immunoSEQ multiplex PCR; in TCRdb, only in-frame clones are kept and a portion is missing. This table has about 230,000 clones, 75% to 85% appearing once. The sequence derives from a woman older than 75 with COVID-19, enrolled during active disease. Material for sequencing was peripheral blood. The chain links TRBV5-8 to TRBJ1-3; weak D call: TRBD1 (5 bases). The CDR3 is CASSLEGTSLNTIYF. CDR3 DNA sequence: TGTGCCAGCAGCTTGGAAGGGACTTCTTTGAACACCATATATTTT.